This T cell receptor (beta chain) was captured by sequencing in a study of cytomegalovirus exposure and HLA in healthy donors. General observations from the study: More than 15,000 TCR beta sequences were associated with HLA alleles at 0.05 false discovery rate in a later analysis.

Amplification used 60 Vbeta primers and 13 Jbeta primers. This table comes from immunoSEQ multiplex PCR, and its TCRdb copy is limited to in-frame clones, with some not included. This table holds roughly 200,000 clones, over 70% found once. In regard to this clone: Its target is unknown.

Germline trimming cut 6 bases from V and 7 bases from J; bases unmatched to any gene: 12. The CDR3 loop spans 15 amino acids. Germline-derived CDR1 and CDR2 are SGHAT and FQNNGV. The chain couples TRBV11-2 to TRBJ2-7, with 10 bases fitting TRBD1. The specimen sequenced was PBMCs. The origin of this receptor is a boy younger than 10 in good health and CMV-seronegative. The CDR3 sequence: CASRSPGTGEVEQYF. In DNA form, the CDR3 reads TGTGCCAGCAGGTCCCCGGGGACAGGGGAAGTAGAGCAGTACTTC.